Shown below are 3 T cell receptor beta chains from a single sample sequenced in a study of control samples from healthy donors and cancer patients. TCRdb's table, derived via immunoSEQ multiplex PCR, lists solely in-frame clones and lacks some. The sample yields fewer than 95,000 clones, 85% seen once. Sample: blood. These receptors all come from a middle-aged woman in good health.

The chain employs TRBV6-2 or TRBV6-3 and TRBJ1-1, with 10 nucleotides matching TRBD1. The V and J ends lost 6 bases and 1 base, in that order; junction bases with no gene match: 8. CDR1 and CDR2 (germline): MNHEY, SVGEGT. This CDR3 comprises 16 residues. CDR3 protein: CASSFRDRGPNTEAFF. As DNA, the CDR3 is TGTGCCAGCAGCTTCCGGGACAGGGGCCCGAACACTGAAGCTTTCTTT.

The rearrangement uses TRBV13 and TRBJ2-7; D uncertain. The germline gives CDR1 PRHDT, CDR2 FYEKMQ (reference sequence). Trimming took 0 bases from V and 6 from J, leaving 6 bases between them. This CDR3 has 12 amino acids. The CDR3 DNA sequence: TGTGCCAGCAGCTTAGGACAGTTCGAGCAGTACTTC. Translating it yields CASSLGQFEQYF.

V usage is TRBV29-1 and J usage is TRBJ2-2; D gene ambiguous. Germline-derived CDR1 and CDR2 are SQVTM and ANQGSEA. This CDR3 has 13 amino acids. Trimming took 4 bases from V and 6 from J, leaving 12 bases between them. CDR3 region: CSVGTVAAGELFF. In DNA, the CDR3 is TGCAGCGTTGGAACAGTCGCGGCCGGGGAGCTGTTTTTT.